The clone carrying this TCR beta chain has at least ten counts. The antigen remains unidentified. This sample is drawn from a study of breast tumors, draining lymph nodes, adjacent tissues. CDR1 is GTSNPN, CDR2 SVGIG, per germline (reference sequence). Trimming took 0 bases from V and 2 from J, leaving 8 bases between them. CDR3 length: 14 residues. The lymph nodes were axillary draining lymph nodes from breast cancer patients. One entry per CDR3 protein results from TCRdb running MiXCR on the multiplex PCR reads. In the table there are some 170,000 distinct CDR3 sequences, roughly a third of which are singletons. General study findings and limits: Data only fit, rather than demonstrated, lymph node origin of most tumor T cells. Most tumor T cells seemingly derive from lymph node, then expand in tumor. Tumor and nontumor repertoires were significantly more similar in luminal-like than in basal-like breast cancer.

Sequencing was done on a sample of axillary lymph node tissue. J is TRBJ1-5 and V is TRBV30; D is perhaps TRBD1 (5 bases). This receptor was taken from a female donor with breast cancer. Some clones in this sample may be carry-over from other donors' samples. The CDR3 is CAWSVRGGNQPQHF. The CDR3 DNA sequence: TGTGCCTGGAGTGTACGGGGGGGCAATCAGCCCCAGCATTTT.